Listed below are T cell receptor beta chains from one sample, sequenced in a study of T-cell reconstitution after alpha-beta-depleted transplantation in children. TCRdb reprocessed the PCR reads via MiXCR and lists one record per CDR3 protein. The data hold approximately 980,000 distinct CDR3 sequences, with about 31% observed a single time. This specimen was PBMCs, mostly from graft donor cells, taken 360 days after TCRalphabeta/CD19-depleted stem cell transplant. All receptors come from a boy in the first two years of life who had a stem cell transplant for SCID, so the T cells may come from the graft donor. The CDR3 runs from the conserved cysteine through the conserved F or W. Fields, in order: J gene, clone size, V gene, D gene, CDR3 protein, CDR3 DNA. A D gene is named only where the DNA matches it firmly. The listing skips clone size in some rows; elsewhere it reads once, few, many or a size class.

j_call: TRBJ2-5
clone_size: few
v_call: TRBV12-3/TRBV12-4
d_call: TRBD2
cdr3_aa: CASSFGYRLADGETQYF
cdr3_nt: TGTGCCAGCAGTTTTGGGTACAGGCTAGCGGACGGGGAGACCCAGTACTTC

j_call: TRBJ1-1
clone_size: .
v_call: TRBV9
d_call: .
cdr3_aa: CASSVAEGYVAEAFF
cdr3_nt: TGTGCCAGCAGCGTAGCAGAAGGGTATGTCGCTGAAGCTTTCTTT

j_call: TRBJ2-2
clone_size: .
v_call: TRBV4-3
d_call: .
cdr3_aa: CASSQEDLLARELFF
cdr3_nt: TGCGCCAGCAGCCAAGAAGATCTGCTAGCGAGGGAGCTGTTTTTT

j_call: TRBJ2-2
clone_size: .
v_call: TRBV20-1
d_call: TRBD2
cdr3_aa: CSAAGTSATGELFF
cdr3_nt: TGCAGTGCTGCCGGGACTAGCGCGACCGGGGAGCTGTTTTTT

j_call: TRBJ1-1
clone_size: many
v_call: TRBV29-1
d_call: .
cdr3_aa: CSVDAGRVRRDTEAFF
cdr3_nt: TGCAGCGTTGATGCCGGGAGGGTGAGAAGGGACACTGAAGCTTTCTTT

j_call: TRBJ2-1
clone_size: few
v_call: TRBV4-1
d_call: TRBD2
cdr3_aa: CASSQTGTSGSYNEQFF
cdr3_nt: TGCGCCAGCAGCCAAACCGGGACTAGCGGCTCCTACAATGAGCAGTTCTTC

j_call: TRBJ1-4
clone_size: .
v_call: TRBV20-1
d_call: TRBD1
cdr3_aa: CSASTGTGDEKLFF
cdr3_nt: TGCAGTGCTTCGACCGGGACAGGGGATGAAAAACTGTTTTTT

j_call: TRBJ1-4
clone_size: few
v_call: TRBV12-3/TRBV12-4
d_call: .
cdr3_aa: CASSSGFSFGEKLFF
cdr3_nt: TGTGCCAGCAGTTCCGGGTTTAGTTTCGGAGAAAAACTGTTTTTT

j_call: TRBJ1-2
clone_size: .
v_call: TRBV7-8
d_call: .
cdr3_aa: CASSSERAYGYTF
cdr3_nt: TGTGCCAGCAGCTCAGAGAGGGCATATGGCTACACCTTC

j_call: TRBJ2-7
clone_size: .
v_call: TRBV29-1
d_call: .
cdr3_aa: CSGARGRDEQYF
cdr3_nt: TGCAGCGGAGCGAGGGGGAGGGACGAGCAGTACTTC

j_call: TRBJ2-1
clone_size: .
v_call: TRBV4-1
d_call: TRBD1
cdr3_aa: CASSQGQGLWDEQFF
cdr3_nt: TGCGCCAGCAGCCAAGGACAGGGGTTGTGGGATGAGCAGTTCTTC

j_call: TRBJ2-1
clone_size: few
v_call: TRBV29-1
d_call: TRBD1
cdr3_aa: CSVEGQGTYNEQFF
cdr3_nt: TGCAGCGTTGAGGGACAGGGCACCTACAATGAGCAGTTCTTC

j_call: TRBJ2-3
clone_size: .
v_call: TRBV5-1
d_call: TRBD2
cdr3_aa: CASSSRTSGGRDTQYF
cdr3_nt: TGCGCCAGCAGCTCCCGGACTAGCGGGGGTCGGGATACGCAGTATTTT

j_call: TRBJ2-7
clone_size: .
v_call: TRBV16
d_call: .
cdr3_aa: CASSQYDGEREQYF
cdr3_nt: TGTGCCAGCAGCCAATATGACGGGGAGCGCGAGCAGTACTTC

j_call: TRBJ2-3
clone_size: .
v_call: TRBV10-3
d_call: TRBD2
cdr3_aa: CAISESPGLATDTQYF
cdr3_nt: TGTGCCATCAGTGAGTCGCCGGGACTAGCGACAGATACGCAGTATTTT

j_call: TRBJ2-2
clone_size: .
v_call: TRBV4-2
d_call: .
cdr3_aa: CASSQLPDPGRTGELFF
cdr3_nt: TGTGCCAGCAGCCAGCTCCCGGACCCTGGAAGGACCGGGGAGCTGTTTTTT

j_call: TRBJ2-3
clone_size: few
v_call: TRBV5-1
d_call: TRBD2
cdr3_aa: CASSLERLAVTDTQYF
cdr3_nt: TGCGCCAGCAGCTTGGAGAGACTAGCGGTCACAGATACGCAGTATTTT

j_call: TRBJ2-5
clone_size: few
v_call: TRBV20-1
d_call: .
cdr3_aa: CSARDLYSRDPQETQYF
cdr3_nt: TGCAGTGCTAGAGATTTGTATTCCCGGGACCCTCAAGAGACCCAGTACTTC

j_call: TRBJ2-2
clone_size: many
v_call: TRBV4-2
d_call: TRBD2
cdr3_aa: CASSGGGDTGELFF
cdr3_nt: TGTGCCAGCAGCGGGGGGGGAGACACCGGGGAGCTGTTTTTT

j_call: TRBJ2-5
clone_size: .
v_call: TRBV20-1
d_call: TRBD1
cdr3_aa: CSATLPGTGDETQYF
cdr3_nt: TGCAGTGCTACTCTCCCTGGGACAGGGGATGAGACCCAGTACTTC

j_call: TRBJ2-1
clone_size: .
v_call: TRBV11-2
d_call: .
cdr3_aa: CASSLSRGASVHNEQFF
cdr3_nt: TGTGCCAGCAGCTTATCCCGTGGGGCTAGCGTTCACAATGAGCAGTTCTTC

j_call: TRBJ2-7
clone_size: .
v_call: TRBV18
d_call: .
cdr3_aa: CASSPQGGQIDEQYF
cdr3_nt: TGTGCCAGCTCACCACAGGGGGGACAGATCGACGAGCAGTACTTC

j_call: TRBJ2-7
clone_size: .
v_call: TRBV20-1
d_call: .
cdr3_aa: CSASPAAEIYEQYF
cdr3_nt: TGCAGTGCTAGCCCTGCCGCGGAGATATACGAGCAGTACTTC

j_call: TRBJ2-3
clone_size: once
v_call: TRBV12-3/TRBV12-4
d_call: .
cdr3_aa: CASSEGGSTLRTDTQYF
cdr3_nt: TGTGCCAGCAGCGAGGGGGGTAGTACCCTACGCACAGATACGCAGTATTTT

j_call: TRBJ1-1
clone_size: few
v_call: TRBV20-1
d_call: .
cdr3_aa: CSARYGGLNTEAFF
cdr3_nt: TGCAGTGCTAGGTACGGGGGATTGAACACTGAAGCTTTCTTT

j_call: TRBJ2-3
clone_size: few
v_call: TRBV20-1
d_call: .
cdr3_aa: CSARAYPGTGASTSTDTQYF
cdr3_nt: TGCAGTGCTAGAGCCTACCCCGGGACCGGGGCTAGCACTAGCACAGATACGCAGTATTTT

j_call: TRBJ1-2
clone_size: .
v_call: TRBV15
d_call: .
cdr3_aa: CATSRTTQGWYGYTF
cdr3_nt: TGTGCCACCAGCAGAACAACACAGGGCTGGTATGGCTACACCTTC

j_call: TRBJ1-1
clone_size: .
v_call: TRBV7-9
d_call: TRBD1
cdr3_aa: CASSLITGVRTEAFF
cdr3_nt: TGTGCCAGCAGCTTAATAACAGGGGTTCGCACTGAAGCTTTCTTT

j_call: TRBJ2-3
clone_size: few
v_call: TRBV20-1
d_call: TRBD2
cdr3_aa: CSARGASGGSTDTQYF
cdr3_nt: TGCAGTGCTAGAGGGGCCAGCGGGGGGAGCACAGATACGCAGTATTTT

j_call: TRBJ2-2
clone_size: .
v_call: TRBV5-1
d_call: .
cdr3_aa: CASSGRGGLNTGELFF
cdr3_nt: TGCGCCAGCTCTGGTAGGGGGGGCCTTAACACCGGGGAGCTGTTTTTT

j_call: TRBJ2-2
clone_size: few
v_call: TRBV29-1
d_call: .
cdr3_aa: CSVELQGGELFF
cdr3_nt: TGCAGCGTTGAGCTACAGGGCGGGGAGCTGTTTTTT

j_call: TRBJ1-5
clone_size: few
v_call: TRBV12-3/TRBV12-4
d_call: .
cdr3_aa: CASSPQVGLSNQPQHF
cdr3_nt: TGTGCCAGCAGTCCTCAAGTTGGACTGAGCAATCAGCCCCAGCATTTT

j_call: TRBJ2-7
clone_size: once
v_call: TRBV12-3/TRBV12-4
d_call: .
cdr3_aa: CASSFRGVGEQYF
cdr3_nt: TGTGCCAGCAGCTTTCGAGGGGTAGGTGAACAGTACTTC

j_call: TRBJ1-2
clone_size: .
v_call: TRBV2
d_call: .
cdr3_aa: CASSEGGRNYGYTF
cdr3_nt: TGTGCCAGCAGTGAAGGGGGAAGGAACTATGGCTACACCTTC

j_call: TRBJ1-5
clone_size: many
v_call: TRBV3-1
d_call: .
cdr3_aa: CASSHLGDQPQHF
cdr3_nt: TGTGCCAGCAGCCATTTAGGGGATCAGCCCCAGCATTTT

j_call: TRBJ2-3
clone_size: few
v_call: TRBV29-1
d_call: TRBD1
cdr3_aa: CSVPPARGKYNTQYF
cdr3_nt: TGCAGCGTCCCCCCGGCCAGGGGGAAATACAATACGCAGTATTTT

j_call: TRBJ1-1
clone_size: .
v_call: TRBV15
d_call: .
cdr3_aa: CATSRDVLTGVAFF
cdr3_nt: TGTGCCACCAGCAGAGATGTGCTTACCGGGGTGGCTTTCTTT

j_call: TRBJ1-1
clone_size: .
v_call: TRBV25-1
d_call: TRBD1
cdr3_aa: CASSAWTGGRSAFF
cdr3_nt: TGTGCCAGCAGTGCATGGACAGGGGGCCGTTCAGCTTTCTTT

j_call: TRBJ2-7
clone_size: few
v_call: TRBV12-3/TRBV12-4
d_call: TRBD1
cdr3_aa: CASSLVTGLGYEQYF
cdr3_nt: TGTGCCAGCAGTTTGGTGACAGGGTTGGGGTACGAGCAGTACTTC

j_call: TRBJ2-1
clone_size: few
v_call: TRBV5-6
d_call: .
cdr3_aa: CASSPSWGTPSSYNEQFF
cdr3_nt: TGTGCCAGCAGTCCGAGTTGGGGGACCCCCAGCTCTTACAATGAGCAGTTCTTC

j_call: TRBJ1-1
clone_size: .
v_call: TRBV5-1
d_call: TRBD1
cdr3_aa: CASSFGQGAPDTEAFF
cdr3_nt: TGCGCCAGCAGCTTTGGACAGGGGGCGCCCGACACTGAAGCTTTCTTT

j_call: TRBJ2-1
clone_size: few
v_call: TRBV29-1
d_call: .
cdr3_aa: CSVRDYNEQFF
cdr3_nt: TGCAGCGTTAGGGACTACAATGAGCAGTTCTTC

j_call: TRBJ2-5
clone_size: .
v_call: TRBV3-1
d_call: .
cdr3_aa: CASSQDLGNGETQYF
cdr3_nt: TGTGCCAGCAGCCAAGATCTTGGGAACGGGGAGACCCAGTACTTC

j_call: TRBJ2-5
clone_size: .
v_call: TRBV12-1
d_call: .
cdr3_aa: CASSLTPGTSGGARETQYF
cdr3_nt: TGTGCCAGCAGCCTCACCCCCGGGACTAGCGGGGGGGCCAGAGAGACCCAGTACTTC

j_call: TRBJ2-3
clone_size: few
v_call: TRBV7-2
d_call: TRBD2
cdr3_aa: CASSLARRGGRQTDTQYF
cdr3_nt: TGTGCCAGCAGCTTGGCGCGTCGGGGGGGCCGACAGACAGATACGCAGTATTTT

j_call: TRBJ2-7
clone_size: .
v_call: TRBV5-1
d_call: TRBD1
cdr3_aa: CASSLQGVVYEQYF
cdr3_nt: TGCGCCAGCAGCTTACAGGGGGTGGTCTACGAGCAGTACTTC

j_call: TRBJ2-7
clone_size: few
v_call: TRBV14
d_call: .
cdr3_aa: CASSPHKGRGGYEQYF
cdr3_nt: TGTGCCAGCAGCCCTCACAAGGGTCGAGGCGGCTACGAGCAGTACTTC

j_call: TRBJ1-5
clone_size: few
v_call: TRBV6-1
d_call: TRBD1
cdr3_aa: CASSPGRDRVQPQHF
cdr3_nt: TGTGCCAGCAGTCCCGGTCGGGACAGGGTTCAGCCCCAGCATTTT